The rows below give T cell receptor beta chains drawn from one sample of a study of blood T cell repertoires in COVID-19. The method was immunoSEQ multiplex PCR; TCRdb's version includes in-frame clones alone and lacks a portion of them. In the table there are about 120,000 clones, around 77% of which are singletons. The sample consisted of peripheral blood. The receptor source for this set is a human donor in a cohort sampled during active COVID-19. The CDR3 runs from the conserved cysteine through the conserved F or W. Fields, in order: V gene, clone size, D gene, J gene, CDR3 DNA, CDR3 protein. D genes are given only for firm matches. Size is stated for part of the rows, as once, few or many counts, or as a class when the clone is expanded.

v_gene: TRBV7-9; abundance: NA; d_gene: NA; j_gene: TRBJ1-1; CDR3nt: TGTGCCAGCAGCCCCCTGGCCGGGCGGGGGAACACTGAAGCTTTCTTT; CDR3aa: CASSPLAGRGNTEAFF
v_gene: TRBV12-3/TRBV12-4; abundance: NA; d_gene: TRBD2; j_gene: TRBJ2-1; CDR3nt: TGTGCCAGCAGACGGACTAGCGACAATGAGCAGTTCTTC; CDR3aa: CASRRTSDNEQFF
v_gene: TRBV5-1; abundance: NA; d_gene: NA; j_gene: TRBJ1-2; CDR3nt: TGCGCCAGCAGCCACACAACCGGGACAAAAAATGGCTACACCTTC; CDR3aa: CASSHTTGTKNGYTF
v_gene: TRBV5-1; abundance: once; d_gene: TRBD2; j_gene: TRBJ2-7; CDR3nt: TGCGCCAGCAGCTCCGCTGGGACTAGCTACGAGCAGTACTTC; CDR3aa: CASSSAGTSYEQYF
v_gene: TRBV21-1; abundance: NA; d_gene: NA; j_gene: TRBJ2-7; CDR3nt: TGTGCCAGCAGCAATCAGGGATCCTCCTACGAGCAGTACTTC; CDR3aa: CASSNQGSSYEQYF
v_gene: TRBV6-6; abundance: NA; d_gene: NA; j_gene: TRBJ1-1; CDR3nt: TGTGCCATAACCGGGGGTACTGAAGCTTTCTTT; CDR3aa: CAITGGTEAFF
v_gene: TRBV28; abundance: NA; d_gene: NA; j_gene: TRBJ1-1; CDR3nt: TGTGCCAGCGGGGAGGTCTCGTTGAACACTGAAGCTTTCTTT; CDR3aa: CASGEVSLNTEAFF
v_gene: TRBV9; abundance: NA; d_gene: NA; j_gene: TRBJ1-3; CDR3nt: TGTGCCAGCAGCGTAGATGGGGGCCCGGGCTCTGGAAACACCATATATTTT; CDR3aa: CASSVDGGPGSGNTIYF
v_gene: TRBV2; abundance: NA; d_gene: NA; j_gene: TRBJ1-2; CDR3nt: TGTGCCAGCAGAGAAGGTGGTACCGGTGGCTACACCTTC; CDR3aa: CASREGGTGGYTF
v_gene: TRBV28; abundance: NA; d_gene: TRBD1; j_gene: TRBJ1-1; CDR3nt: TGTGCCAGCAGTTTAGGGACAGGGGAAGCTTTCTTT; CDR3aa: CASSLGTGEAFF
v_gene: TRBV9; abundance: NA; d_gene: NA; j_gene: TRBJ1-2; CDR3nt: TGTGCCAGCAGCGGCATTGCGGGGGGGTATGGCTACACCTTC; CDR3aa: CASSGIAGGYGYTF
v_gene: TRBV15; abundance: NA; d_gene: NA; j_gene: TRBJ2-7; CDR3nt: TGTGCCACCAGCAGCCTAGGTTTACACGAGCAGTACTTC; CDR3aa: CATSSLGLHEQYF
v_gene: TRBV6-5; abundance: NA; d_gene: NA; j_gene: TRBJ2-7; CDR3nt: TGTGCCAGCAGGGCGGCGCTAGCGAACTCCTACGAGCAGTACTTC; CDR3aa: CASRAALANSYEQYF
v_gene: TRBV6-1; abundance: NA; d_gene: TRBD1; j_gene: TRBJ1-6; CDR3nt: TGTGCCAGCAGTGAAGCGAACCGGGACAGTGGTCACTTT; CDR3aa: CASSEANRDSGHF